This entry lists 28 T cell receptor beta chains sequenced from one sample in a study of blood T cell repertoires in COVID-19. Clones were sequenced by immunoSEQ multiplex PCR, and TCRdb holds only the in-frame ones, with some missing. The sample consists of just over 75,000 clones, 84% of them appearing once. Sequencing was performed on peripheral blood. The receptors here all came from a man aged 50-60 years with acute or convalescent COVID-19.

The V and J genes are TRBV5-1 and TRBJ2-3, with 10 bases aligning to TRBD2. Germline V CDR1 and CDR2: SGHRS, YFSETQ. J was trimmed by 2 bases and V by 4 bases; bases with no gene match: 4. The CDR3 runs to 15 residues. The CDR3 reads CASSEGTSVTDTQYF. The CDR3 DNA is TGCGCCAGCAGCGAGGGGACTAGCGTCACAGATACGCAGTATTTT.

Details on this clone: At one of its ends the junction is not consistent with the germline gene, which may arise from a read error. This rearrangement joins TRBV6-1 to TRBJ2-1; 15 bases are a match to TRBD2. The length of the CDR3 is 17 residues. Germline CDR1 is MNHNS and CDR2 is SASEGT. The CDR3 protein is CASSEGILGLAGGQGLF. The CDR3 DNA sequence: TGTGCCAGCAGTGAAGGGATACTCGGACTAGCGGGAGGGCAGGGGCTCTTC.

This chain joins TRBV7-2 and TRBJ2-1, with TRBD2 matching over 7 bases. Germline V gene lookup returns CDR1 SGHTA and CDR2 FQGNSA. The CDR3 consists of 13 residues. Trimming cost V 7 bases and J 5 bases; bases outside gene matches: 5. Written as DNA, the CDR3 is TGTGCCAGCAACCCTAGCGGAGACAATGAGCAGTTCTTC. This gives the protein CASNPSGDNEQFF.

This chain connects TRBV4-3 to TRBJ2-7; 9 bases align to TRBD2. The junction had 17 bases not matched to a gene; V was cut back by 1 base and J by 7 bases. The germline CDR1 and CDR2 sequences are LGHNA and YSLEER. This CDR3 region has 18 residues. The CDR3 coding sequence is TGCGCCAGCAGCCAAGGAAACCCCTGGGTAGCGGGAGCCCAGGAGCAGTACTTC. This translates into CASSQGNPWVAGAQEQYF.

The chain couples TRBV11-3 to TRBJ2-1; D possibly corresponds to TRBD1 (6 bases). Germline CDR1 and CDR2: SGHNT and YENEEA. This CDR3 is built from 13 residues. Trimming took 5 bases from V and 5 from J, leaving 10 bases between them. CDR3 DNA sequence: TGTGCCAGCAGCAGGACAGTAGACAATGAGCAGTTCTTC. It translates to CASSRTVDNEQFF.

The J gene is TRBJ1-1, the V gene TRBV7-9; unclear D gene. Germline V gene sequence: CDR1 SEHNR, CDR2 FQNEAQ (reference sequence). Trimming took off 4 bases at V and 5 bases at J, with 8 bases between the two ends. The length of the CDR3 is 12 residues. The CDR3: CASSYGVTEAFF. The CDR3 nucleotides are TGTGCCAGCAGCTACGGGGTTACTGAAGCTTTCTTT.

V is TRBV7-7 and J is TRBJ2-3; D not certain. The CDR3 is 16 amino acids. The germline V gene encodes CDR1 SSHAT and CDR2 FNYEAQ (reference sequence). V shed 5 bases and J shed 4 bases, with 19 bases lying between them. CDR3 amino acids: CASSPIGGSFADTQYF. The DNA of the CDR3 is TGTGCCAGCAGCCCTATTGGTGGTAGCTTCGCAGATACGCAGTATTTT.

The gene calls are TRBV7-2 and TRBJ2-3; D perhaps matches TRBD2 (6 bases). The V gene lost 1 base and the J gene lost 3 bases, with 11 bases spanning the gap. The CDR3 runs to 15 residues. CDR1 and CDR2 from the germline V gene are SGHTA and FQGNSA. Here the CDR3 reads CASSLGGGATDTQYF. In DNA, the CDR3 is TGTGCCAGCAGCTTAGGGGGCGGGGCGACAGATACGCAGTATTTT.

The chain has TRBV11-2 and TRBJ1-1, with D perhaps TRBD1 (5 bases). Per germline, CDR1 SGHAT and CDR2 FQNNGV. Between the trimmed V and J ends, which lost 0 bases and 0 bases, there was a span of 11 bases. CDR3 size: 16 residues. The CDR3 is CASSLEWGLLNTEAFF. Here the CDR3 DNA reads TGTGCCAGCAGCTTAGAGTGGGGACTCTTGAACACTGAAGCTTTCTTT.

This clone has only a few counts. The V and J genes are TRBV11-3 and TRBJ2-3; TRBD2 aligns across 10 bases. V was clipped by 1 base and J by 11 bases; unmatched bases: 12. Germline V gene lookup returns CDR1 SGHNT and CDR2 YENEEA. The CDR3 loop spans 16 amino acids. CDR3 nucleotide sequence: TGTGCCAGCAGCTTAGTAGGGCTAGCGGGAGCCGAGGAGCAGTATTTT. Its translation: CASSLVGLAGAEEQYF.

This sequence joins TRBV7-8 and TRBJ1-5; D is unclear. CDR3 length: 13 amino acids. Trimming cost V 5 bases and J 6 bases, with 11 bases left between them. The germline gives CDR1 SGHVS, CDR2 FQNEAQ. The CDR3 loop reads CASSPGIGQPQHF. The CDR3 DNA follows: TGTGCCAGCAGCCCCGGGATAGGTCAGCCCCAGCATTTT.

The chain links TRBV19 to TRBJ1-4; 10 positions match TRBD1. The junction had 13 bases not matched to a gene; V was cut back by 7 bases and J by 5 bases. The CDR3 is 17 residues long. CDR1 and CDR2 (germline): LNHDA, SQIVND (reference sequence). CDR3 residues: CASTRLGQGYKNEKLFF. For the CDR3, the DNA is TGTGCCAGTACCCGACTGGGACAGGGGTATAAGAATGAAAAACTGTTTTTT.

The chain employs TRBV6-5 and TRBJ2-5; D unclear. Germline V CDR1 and CDR2: MNHEY, SVGAGI. The germline V and J ends were trimmed by 2 bases and 2 bases, with 6 bases remaining between them. This CDR3 contains 13 residues. In DNA form, the CDR3 reads TGTGCCAGCAGTTACACAAATCAAGAGACCCAGTACTTC. This codes for CASSYTNQETQYF.

The genes are TRBV7-9 and TRBJ1-2; D perhaps matches TRBD1 (5 bases). V was pared by 5 bases and J by 1 base, with 8 bases between. The CDR3 contains 13 residues. The germline V gene encodes CDR1 SEHNR and CDR2 FQNEAQ (reference sequence). CDR3 loop: CASSQDSNYGYTF. As DNA, the CDR3 is TGTGCCAGCAGCCAAGACAGTAACTATGGCTACACCTTC.

This rearrangement joins TRBV28 to TRBJ1-5, with D perhaps matching TRBD1 (6 bases). Germline CDR1 reads MDHEN; CDR2 reads SYDVKM. Trimming stripped 11 bases from V and 4 bases from J, with 15 bases between. CDR3 length: 13 residues. DNA of the CDR3: TGTGCCCTTACCACAGGGAATAATCAGCCCCAGCATTTT. Protein: CALTTGNNQPQHF.

This clone turned up a few times. The rearrangement joins TRBV19 to TRBJ1-1; D is ambiguous. Germline CDR1 is LNHDA and CDR2 is SQIVND (reference sequence). With 1 base removed from V and 13 bases from J, the gap between germline ends came to 13 bases. This CDR3 has 12 residues. CDR3 loop: CASSIGPGGGFF. The CDR3, as DNA: TGTGCCAGTAGTATAGGCCCCGGCGGAGGTTTCTTT.

The V gene is TRBV14, the J gene TRBJ2-1; tentatively, D is TRBD2 (5 bases). The CDR3 has 15 residues. V lost 3 bases, J lost 2 bases, and 11 bases lay in between. CDR1 and CDR2 (germline): SGHDN, FVKESK. CDR3 nucleotides: TGTGCCAGCAGCCAGGAGCAGCGGACCTACAATGAGCAGTTCTTC. This gives the protein CASSQEQRTYNEQFF. The full variable domain, its missing parts supplied by reference TRBV14 and TRBJ2-1, is EAGVTQFPSHSVIEKGQTVTLRCDPISGHDNLYWYRRVMGKEIKFLLHFVKESKQDESGMPNNRFLAERTGGTYSTLKVQPAELEDSGVYFCASSQEQRTYNEQFFGPGTRLTVL.

The chain couples TRBV11-3 to TRBJ2-7, with 7 nucleotides matching TRBD1. The germline CDR1 and CDR2 sequences are SGHNT and YENEEA. V shed 3 bases, J shed 2 bases, and the junction held 4 bases outside the gene matches. This CDR3 has 14 amino acids. This CDR3 reads CASSLGGQAYEQYF. The CDR3, as DNA: TGTGCCAGCAGCTTGGGCGGACAGGCCTACGAGCAGTACTTC.

The rearrangement links TRBV9 to TRBJ1-2; D is perhaps TRBD1 (6 bases). Germline V gene sequence: CDR1 SGDLS, CDR2 YYNGEE. The CDR3 length is 13 residues. Trimming removed 4 bases at V and 7 bases at J, with 14 bases between. The CDR3 bases are TGTGCCAGCAGCCCTGGGACACGAGGTGGCTACACCTTC. Protein sequence: CASSPGTRGGYTF.

The chain couples TRBV24-1 to TRBJ2-3; D gene unclear. Germline assignment: CDR1 KGHDR and CDR2 SFDVKD. The CDR3 spans 15 residues. V lost 1 base and J lost 4, with 11 bases in between. The CDR3 protein is CATSDFSGPSDTQYF. In nucleotides, the CDR3 is TGTGCCACCAGTGATTTTTCCGGTCCTTCAGATACGCAGTATTTT.

The chain has TRBV18 and TRBJ2-1; maybe TRBD2 (5 bases). The CDR3 extends over 15 amino acids. Germline V gene lookup returns CDR1 KGHSH and CDR2 LQKENI. Trimming stripped 2 bases from V and 2 bases from J, with 10 bases between. DNA of the CDR3: TGTGCCAGCTCACCAACTAGAGGGCCCTACAATGAGCAGTTCTTC. Residues: CASSPTRGPYNEQFF.

This chain joins TRBV4-1 and TRBJ1-5; D gene ambiguous. In germline, CDR1 is MGHRA, CDR2 YSYEKL. V was trimmed by 2 bases and J by 5 bases, leaving 13 bases between them. The CDR3 has 15 residues. CDR3 residues: CASSQLGSLDQPQHF. CDR3 DNA: TGCGCCAGCAGCCAATTGGGGAGTCTGGATCAGCCCCAGCATTTT.

The chain links TRBV24-1 to TRBJ2-1; 9 nucleotides line up with TRBD1. CDR1 is KGHDR, CDR2 SFDVKD, per germline. Trimming took 4 bases from V and 6 from J; bases not matched to a gene: 9. The CDR3 consists of 16 residues. This CDR3 reads CATSDPGTGNGNEQFF. CDR3 DNA: TGTGCCACCAGTGACCCTGGGACAGGGAACGGCAATGAGCAGTTCTTC.

The chain links TRBV11-1 to TRBJ2-7; 8 bases align to TRBD1. The CDR3 is made up of 16 amino acids. Germline CDR1 and CDR2: SGHAT and FQDESV (reference sequence). V gave up 5 bases and J gave up 1 base; unmatched junction bases: 10. Here the CDR3 DNA reads TGTGCCAGCAGCGAGAACCGGGACAGGCTTTCCTACGAGCAGTACTTC. Its translation is CASSENRDRLSYEQYF.

V gene TRBV7-2 combines with J gene TRBJ2-1; D not resolved. The V end was cut by 1 base, the J end by 5 bases, with 6 bases between. The CDR3 is made up of 13 amino acids. CDR1 is SGHTA, CDR2 FQGNSA, per germline. CDR3 in DNA: TGTGCCAGCAGCTTAGGTCGGGACAATGAGCAGTTCTTC. Its translation: CASSLGRDNEQFF.

This clone has just one count. This chain connects TRBV19 to TRBJ2-3; TRBD2 aligns across 10 bases. The CDR3 length is 16 residues. The V and J ends lost 5 bases and 5 bases, in that order; junction bases with no gene match: 10. Germline V lookup: CDR1 LNHDA, CDR2 SQIVND (reference sequence). The CDR3 nucleotides are TGTGCCAGTAGTCCCCTAGCGGGAGAAGCTGGAGATACGCAGTATTTT. Its protein is CASSPLAGEAGDTQYF.

The chain links TRBV11-3 to TRBJ2-1; the match to TRBD2 covers 10 bases. In germline, CDR1 is SGHNT, CDR2 YENEEA. This CDR3 has 17 residues. V shed 1 base, J shed 3 bases, and the junction held 6 bases outside the gene matches. CDR3 bases: TGTGCCAGCAGCTTAGGGGTAGCGGGAGGCGACTACAATGAGCAGTTCTTC. Translated, it gives CASSLGVAGGDYNEQFF.

This rearrangement joins TRBV5-8 to TRBJ1-4; 7 bases agree with TRBD1. The CDR3 consists of 14 residues. The V gene's germline CDR1 is SGHTS and CDR2 YDEGEE. Trimming cost V 5 bases and J 3 bases; bases outside gene matches: 4. CDR3 nucleotide sequence: TGTGCCAGCAGGGCCGGGACAGCTAATGAAAAACTGTTTTTT. Its protein is CASRAGTANEKLFF.